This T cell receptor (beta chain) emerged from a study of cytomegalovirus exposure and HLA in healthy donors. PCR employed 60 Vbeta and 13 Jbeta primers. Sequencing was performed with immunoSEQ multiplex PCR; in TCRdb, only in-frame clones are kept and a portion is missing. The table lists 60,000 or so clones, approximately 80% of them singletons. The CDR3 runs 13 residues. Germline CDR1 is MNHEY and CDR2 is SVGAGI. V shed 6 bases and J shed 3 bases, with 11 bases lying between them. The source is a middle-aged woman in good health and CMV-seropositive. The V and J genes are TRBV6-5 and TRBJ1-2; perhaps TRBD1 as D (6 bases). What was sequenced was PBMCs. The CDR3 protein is CASSTGTYYGYTF. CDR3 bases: TGTGCCAGCAGCACCGGGACATACTATGGCTACACCTTC.